This T cell receptor beta chain was documented in a study of T cells after yellow fever vaccination. Germline V gene lookup returns CDR1 DFQATT and CDR2 SNEGSKA (reference sequence). The germline V and J ends were trimmed by 7 bases and 3 bases, with 15 bases remaining between them. This CDR3 has 13 amino acids. One entry per CDR3 protein results from TCRdb running MiXCR on the 5' RACE reads. The sample holds 600,000 to 750,000 distinct CDR3 sequences, around an eighth seen once. This TCR derives from a man aged 30 to 39 who received the YFV17D yellow fever vaccine. Sequenced material: PBMCs, taken on the day of the yellow fever booster vaccination. This sequence joins TRBV20-1 and TRBJ1-1, with D perhaps TRBD1 (5 bases). The CDR3 DNA reads as TGCAGTGTGCGGGCAGGAGGGGACACTGAAGCTTTCTTT. Its protein is CSVRAGGDTEAFF.